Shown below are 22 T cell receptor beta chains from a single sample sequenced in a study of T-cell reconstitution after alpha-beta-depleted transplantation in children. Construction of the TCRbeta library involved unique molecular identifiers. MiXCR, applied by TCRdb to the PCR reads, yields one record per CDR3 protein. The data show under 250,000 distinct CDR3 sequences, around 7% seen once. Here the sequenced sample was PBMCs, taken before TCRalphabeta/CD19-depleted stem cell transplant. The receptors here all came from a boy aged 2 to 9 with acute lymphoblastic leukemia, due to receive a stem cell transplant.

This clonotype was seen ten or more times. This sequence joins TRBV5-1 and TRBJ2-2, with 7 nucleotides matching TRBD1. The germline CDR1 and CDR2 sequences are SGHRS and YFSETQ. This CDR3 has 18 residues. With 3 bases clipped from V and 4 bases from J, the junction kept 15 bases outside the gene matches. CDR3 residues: CASSSNVGGQAITGELFF. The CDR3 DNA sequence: TGCGCCAGCAGCTCCAACGTAGGAGGACAGGCGATCACCGGGGAGCTGTTTTTT.

The CDR3, as DNA: TGTGCCAGCAGTCGAGGGCCCCAGCGGGAGTTAAGCTACGAGCAGTACTTC. Translating gives CASSRGPQRELSYEQYF. V and J are TRBV7-6 and TRBJ2-7, with 8 bases matching TRBD2. The CDR3 contains 17 residues. CDR1 SGHVS and CDR2 FNYEAQ come from the germline V gene. The ends lost 6 bases at V and 3 bases at J; junction bases unmatched: 16.

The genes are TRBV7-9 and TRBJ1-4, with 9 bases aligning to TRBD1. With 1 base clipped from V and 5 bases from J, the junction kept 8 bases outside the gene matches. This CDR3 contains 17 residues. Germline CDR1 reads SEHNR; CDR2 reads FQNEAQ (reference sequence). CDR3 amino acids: CASSLGLGTGSNEKLFF. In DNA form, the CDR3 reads TGTGCCAGCAGCTTAGGTCTGGGGACAGGGTCGAATGAAAAACTGTTTTTT.

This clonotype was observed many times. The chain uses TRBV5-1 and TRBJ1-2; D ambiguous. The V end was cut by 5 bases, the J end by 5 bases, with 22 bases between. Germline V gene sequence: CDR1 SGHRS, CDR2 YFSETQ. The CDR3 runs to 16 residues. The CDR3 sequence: CASRHGRPDEVYGYTF. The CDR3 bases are TGCGCCAGCAGACACGGACGCCCAGACGAAGTATATGGCTACACCTTC. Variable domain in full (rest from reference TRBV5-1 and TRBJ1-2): KAGVTQTPRYLIKTRGQQVTLSCSPISGHRSVSWYQQTPGQGLQFLFEYFSETQRNKGNFPGRFSGRQFSNSRSEMNVSTLELGDSALYLCASRHGRPDEVYGYTFGSGTRLTVV.

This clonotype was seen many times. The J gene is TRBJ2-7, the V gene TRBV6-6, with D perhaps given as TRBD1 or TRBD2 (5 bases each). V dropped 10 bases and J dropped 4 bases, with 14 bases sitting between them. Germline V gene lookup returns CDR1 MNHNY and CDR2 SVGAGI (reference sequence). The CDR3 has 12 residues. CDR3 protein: CATGAPSYEQYF. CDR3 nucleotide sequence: TGTGCCACCGGGGCCCCAAGTTACGAGCAGTACTTC.

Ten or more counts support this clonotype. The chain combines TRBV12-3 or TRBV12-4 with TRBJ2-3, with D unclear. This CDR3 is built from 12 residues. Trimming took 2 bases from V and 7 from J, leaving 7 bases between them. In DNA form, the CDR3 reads TGTGCCAGCAGTTTATCGCAGTATACGCAGTATTTT. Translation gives CASSLSQYTQYF.

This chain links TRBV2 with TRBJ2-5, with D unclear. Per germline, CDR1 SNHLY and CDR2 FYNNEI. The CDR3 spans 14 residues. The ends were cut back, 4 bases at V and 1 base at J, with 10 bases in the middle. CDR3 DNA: TGTGCCAGCAGTGGATACGCGCCCCAAGAGACCCAGTACTTC. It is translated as CASSGYAPQETQYF.

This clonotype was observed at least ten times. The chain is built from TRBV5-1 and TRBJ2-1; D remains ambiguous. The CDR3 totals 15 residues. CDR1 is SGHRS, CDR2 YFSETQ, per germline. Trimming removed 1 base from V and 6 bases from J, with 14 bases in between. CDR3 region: CASSLRSGVPNEQFF. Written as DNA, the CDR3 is TGCGCCAGCAGCTTGAGGTCCGGCGTTCCCAATGAGCAGTTCTTC.

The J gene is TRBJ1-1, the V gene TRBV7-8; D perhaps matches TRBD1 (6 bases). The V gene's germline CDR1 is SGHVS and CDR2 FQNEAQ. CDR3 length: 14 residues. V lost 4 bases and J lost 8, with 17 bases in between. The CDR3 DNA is TGTGCCAGCAGCTCTACCGCCAGGGGCTGGGAAGCTTTCTTT. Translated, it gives CASSSTARGWEAFF.

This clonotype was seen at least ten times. The CDR3 sequence: CASSLDLYGADTQYF. The CDR3 region has the DNA TGTGCCAGCAGCTTAGATCTCTACGGGGCAGATACGCAGTATTTT. This sequence joins TRBV11-2 and TRBJ2-3, with D possibly TRBD2 on 5 matching bases. Per the germline V gene, CDR1 is SGHAT and CDR2 is FQNNGV. V was cut by 0 bases and J by 4 bases, with 11 bases left in between. There are 15 residues in the CDR3.

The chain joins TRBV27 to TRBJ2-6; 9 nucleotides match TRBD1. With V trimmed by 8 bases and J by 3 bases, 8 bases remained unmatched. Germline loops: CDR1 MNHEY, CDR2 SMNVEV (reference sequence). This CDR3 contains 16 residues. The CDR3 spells CASRGRDRDGANVLTF. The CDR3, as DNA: TGTGCCAGCCGTGGTAGGGACAGGGATGGGGCCAACGTCCTGACTTTC. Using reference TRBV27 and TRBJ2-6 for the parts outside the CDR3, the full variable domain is EAQVTQNPRYLITVTGKKLTVTCSQNMNHEYMSWYRQDPGLGLRQIYYSMNVEVTDKGDVPEGYKVSRKEKRNFPLILESPSPNQTSLYFCASRGRDRDGANVLTFGAGSRLTVL.

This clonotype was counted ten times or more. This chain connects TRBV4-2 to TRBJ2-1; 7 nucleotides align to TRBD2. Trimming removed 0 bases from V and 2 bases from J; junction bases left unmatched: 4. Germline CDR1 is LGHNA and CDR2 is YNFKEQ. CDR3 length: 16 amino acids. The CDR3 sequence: CASSQETGGTYNEQFF. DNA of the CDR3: TGTGCCAGCAGCCAAGAGACGGGGGGAACCTACAATGAGCAGTTCTTC.

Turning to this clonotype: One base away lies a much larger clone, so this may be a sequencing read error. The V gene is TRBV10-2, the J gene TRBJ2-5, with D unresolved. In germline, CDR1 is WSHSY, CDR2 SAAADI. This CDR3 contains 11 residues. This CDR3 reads CASMNQETEYF. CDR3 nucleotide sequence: TGCGCCAGCATGAACCAAGAGACCGAGTACTTC.

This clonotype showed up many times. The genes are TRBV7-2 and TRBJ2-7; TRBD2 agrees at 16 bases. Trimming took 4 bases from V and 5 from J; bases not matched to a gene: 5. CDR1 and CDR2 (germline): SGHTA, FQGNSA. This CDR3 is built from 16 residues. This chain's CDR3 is CASSSGLAGGMDEQYF. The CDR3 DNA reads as TGTGCCAGCAGCTCGGGACTAGCGGGAGGGATGGACGAGCAGTACTTC.

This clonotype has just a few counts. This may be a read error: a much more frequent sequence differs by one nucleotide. CDR3 DNA sequence: TGTGCCATCAGCCCCTCGGGGGTTGGTGTTAATCCCTACAATGAGCAGTTCTTC. Encoded protein: CAISPSGVGVNPYNEQFF. V and J are TRBV2 and TRBJ2-1; D possibly corresponds to TRBD2 (6 bases). The CDR3 totals 18 residues. V was cut by 10 bases and J by 2 bases, with 27 bases left in between. Germline V CDR1 and CDR2: SNHLY, FYNNEI.

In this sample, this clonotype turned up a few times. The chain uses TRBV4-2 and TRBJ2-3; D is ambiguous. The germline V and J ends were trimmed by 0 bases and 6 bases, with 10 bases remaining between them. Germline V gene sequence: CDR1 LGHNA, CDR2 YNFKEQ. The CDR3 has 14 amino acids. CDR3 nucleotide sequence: TGTGCCAGCAGCCAAGACCCTACTTCGGATACGCAGTATTTT. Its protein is CASSQDPTSDTQYF.

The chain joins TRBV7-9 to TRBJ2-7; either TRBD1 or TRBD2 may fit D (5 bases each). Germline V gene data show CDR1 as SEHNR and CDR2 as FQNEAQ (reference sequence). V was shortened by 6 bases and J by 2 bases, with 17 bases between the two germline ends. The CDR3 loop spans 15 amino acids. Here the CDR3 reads CASRLLPGPPYEQYF. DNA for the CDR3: TGTGCCAGCAGATTGCTACCGGGACCTCCCTACGAGCAGTACTTC.

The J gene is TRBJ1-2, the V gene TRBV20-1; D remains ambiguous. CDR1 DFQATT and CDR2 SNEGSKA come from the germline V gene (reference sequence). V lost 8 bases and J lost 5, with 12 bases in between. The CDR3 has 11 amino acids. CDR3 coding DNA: TGCAGTTCCTGGGGAGCTTATGGCTACACCTTC. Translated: CSSWGAYGYTF.

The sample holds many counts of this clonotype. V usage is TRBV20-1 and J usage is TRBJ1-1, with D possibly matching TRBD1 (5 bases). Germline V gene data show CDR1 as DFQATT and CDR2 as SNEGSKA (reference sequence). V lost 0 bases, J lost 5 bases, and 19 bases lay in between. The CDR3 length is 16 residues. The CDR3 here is CSAREGDMWGGTEAFF. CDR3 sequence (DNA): TGCAGTGCTAGAGAGGGGGATATGTGGGGCGGTACTGAAGCTTTCTTT.

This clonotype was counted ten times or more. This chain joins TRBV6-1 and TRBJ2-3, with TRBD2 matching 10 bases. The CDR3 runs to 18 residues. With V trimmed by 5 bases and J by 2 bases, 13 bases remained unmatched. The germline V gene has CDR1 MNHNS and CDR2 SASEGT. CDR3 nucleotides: TGTGCCAGCAGTCCGACCGGGACTAGCGTACGGGTCACAGATACGCAGTATTTT. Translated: CASSPTGTSVRVTDTQYF.

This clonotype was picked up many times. CDR3 sequence: CSAPDRLHNEQFF. CDR3 bases: TGCAGTGCGCCGGACAGGCTACACAATGAGCAGTTCTTC. The chain is built from TRBV20-1 and TRBJ2-1; 7 nucleotides line up with TRBD1. Germline lookup yields CDR1 DFQATT and CDR2 SNEGSKA (reference sequence). The CDR3 runs 13 residues. The V and J ends lost 6 bases and 5 bases, in that order; junction bases with no gene match: 7.

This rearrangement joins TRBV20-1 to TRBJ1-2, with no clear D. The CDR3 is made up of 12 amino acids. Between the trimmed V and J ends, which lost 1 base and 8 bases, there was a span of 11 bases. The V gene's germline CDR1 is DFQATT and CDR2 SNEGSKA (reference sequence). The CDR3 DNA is TGCAGTGCTAGAGGAGGGCAGGACGGCTACACCTTC. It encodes CSARGGQDGYTF.